This T cell receptor (beta chain) was captured by sequencing in a study of blood T cell repertoires in COVID-19. Looking at the study overall: There were acute and convalescent COVID-19 samples, and they came from the United States, Italy and Spain.

Clones were sequenced by immunoSEQ multiplex PCR, and TCRdb holds only the in-frame ones, with some missing. The table records about 250,000 clones, about 88% of them present only once. In germline, CDR1 is MGHRA, CDR2 YSYEKL. The V gene end was trimmed by 3 bases and the J gene end by 3 bases; junction bases not matched to a gene: 7. The CDR3 contains 16 residues. Individuals drawn from about 26 US areas were roughly 18 to 89 years old. Recovered status in Cohort 3 required two negative PCRs, clearance, or symptom resolution. This clone was seen more than once but under ten times. V usage is TRBV4-1 and J usage is TRBJ1-5; 8 bases map to TRBD1. This TCR came from a woman in her fifties or sixties who had recovered from COVID-19. Sequenced input: PBMCs or T cells enriched from blood (not recorded which). The CDR3: CASSHGGTGVNQPQHF. The CDR3 nucleotides read TGCGCCAGCAGCCACGGCGGGACAGGAGTCAATCAGCCCCAGCATTTT.